What follows are 29 T cell receptor beta chains derived from one specimen sequenced in a study of regulatory T cells in long-lasting Graves disease. Researchers made TCR beta libraries by using iRepertoire HTBI primers and running Arm-PCR on CDR3 regions. Via MiXCR, TCRdb re-called the multiplex PCR reads, giving one row per CDR3 protein. The sample contains about 210,000 distinct CDR3 sequences, around 19% of which appear only once. Time point noted: newly diagnosed GD, antithyroid drugs for less than 3 months. TCR sequences were obtained from RNA taken from PBMCs. These data also featured in a second study, about T cells in Graves' hyperthyroidism and ophthalmopathy.

The source was peripheral blood mononuclear cells (PBMCs), collected at new diagnosis, from a patient treated with antithyroid drugs. The receptors were gathered from a woman aged 25 to 39 with Graves disease.

This clonotype has a count of ten or more. This chain joins TRBV28 and TRBJ2-5; perhaps TRBD2 as D (6 bases). This CDR3 comprises 14 residues. The V gene lost 7 bases and the J gene lost 4 bases, with 16 bases spanning the gap. CDR1 is MDHEN, CDR2 SYDVKM, per germline. The CDR3: CASNPSGRGETQYF. CDR3 DNA sequence: TGTGCCAGCAACCCCTCCGGGAGAGGAGAGACCCAGTACTTC.

The CDR3 region is CASSQDGSGGADTQYF. DNA of the CDR3: TGTGCCAGCAGCCAAGACGGGAGCGGGGGGGCAGATACGCAGTATTTT. This chain joins TRBV4-2 and TRBJ2-3; 10 bases are shared with TRBD2. Per germline, CDR1 LGHNA and CDR2 YNFKEQ. Losses at the gene ends were 0 bases for V and 4 bases for J; bases not matched to a gene: 4. There are 16 residues in the CDR3.

This clonotype was counted at least ten times. This chain joins TRBV20-1 and TRBJ2-1, with 14 nucleotides matching TRBD2. The V gene end was trimmed by 7 bases and the J gene end by 9 bases; junction bases not matched to a gene: 8. From germline, CDR1 is DFQATT and CDR2 SNEGSKA (reference sequence). The CDR3 runs 14 residues. CDR3 loop: CSVKPGLAGAEQFF. The CDR3 DNA sequence: TGCAGTGTCAAACCGGGACTAGCGGGAGCTGAGCAGTTCTTC.

This clonotype appeared many times. The V call is TRBV7-8, the J call TRBJ2-4; D possibly corresponds to TRBD1 (6 bases). Looked up from germline, CDR1 is SGHVS and CDR2 is FQNEAQ. The V end was cut by 5 bases, the J end by 0 bases, with 17 bases between. The CDR3 runs to 17 residues. The CDR3 protein is CASSPAGQTLAKNIQYF. DNA of the CDR3: TGTGCCAGCAGCCCTGCCGGACAGACGCTAGCCAAAAACATTCAGTACTTC.

Turning to this clonotype: A read error is possible here, since a much larger clone lies one base away. The chain recombines TRBV2 with TRBJ1-1, with D hard to call. V lost 6 bases to trimming and J lost 5 bases, with 16 bases between them. CDR3 size: 14 residues. CDR1 and CDR2 (germline): SNHLY, FYNNEI. The CDR3 nucleotides are TGTGCCAGCAGCCCCATTAGGCATATAACTGAAGCTTTCTTT. Translation gives CASSPIRHITEAFF.

This clonotype showed up many times. The chain joins TRBV20-1 to TRBJ1-5; TRBD1 matches at 9 bases. Germline V gives CDR1 DFQATT, CDR2 SNEGSKA (reference sequence). With 3 bases clipped from V and 7 bases from J, the junction kept 7 bases outside the gene matches. The CDR3 contains 14 residues. The CDR3 reads CSASGTGNRQPQHF. The CDR3 coding sequence is TGCAGTGCTAGTGGGACAGGGAACAGGCAGCCCCAGCATTTT.

This clonotype was seen repeatedly, ten times or more. The rearrangement uses TRBV12-3 or TRBV12-4 and TRBJ2-1, with D tentatively TRBD2 (5 bases). Trimming took 8 bases from V and 3 from J, leaving 17 bases between them. There are 15 residues in the CDR3. CDR3 DNA sequence: TGTGCCAGCTGTAGGGCACGGGGAGACTACAATGAGCAGTTCTTC. Protein product: CASCRARGDYNEQFF.

Worth noting for this clonotype: This may come from a read error, since a much larger clone is one base off. The rearrangement uses TRBV7-3 and TRBJ2-3; TRBD2 matches at 11 bases. Germline assignment: CDR1 SGHTA and CDR2 FQGTGA. There are 20 residues in the CDR3. CDR3 amino acids: CASSLTRPRASGGWTDTRYF. The CDR3 DNA reads TGTGCCAGCAGCTTAACTCGCCCTAGGGCTAGCGGGGGGTGGACAGATACGCGGTATTTT.

This clonotype was picked up many times. The chain combines TRBV5-6 with TRBJ2-5, with 8 bases that match TRBD1. Germline assignment: CDR1 SGHDT and CDR2 YYEEEE. This CDR3 is built from 15 residues. Unmatched junction bases numbered 5, after V lost 3 bases and J lost 1 base. The CDR3 bases are TGTGCCAGCAGCTCCCTCGGGACAGGCCAAGAGACCCAGTACTTC. Translating gives CASSSLGTGQETQYF. The full variable domain, its missing parts supplied by reference TRBV5-6 and TRBJ2-5, is DAGVTQSPTHLIKTRGQQVTLRCSPKSGHDTVSWYQQALGQGPQFIFQYYEEEERQRGNFPDRFSGHQFPNYSSELNVNALLLGDSALYLCASSSLGTGQETQYFGPGTRLLVL.

The chain links TRBV28 to TRBJ2-3; 15 positions match TRBD2. CDR1 is MDHEN, CDR2 SYDVKM, per germline. With 5 bases clipped from V and 5 bases from J, the junction kept 8 bases outside the gene matches. The CDR3 has 17 residues. The CDR3 is CASSGTSGGPRIDTQYF. Written as DNA, the CDR3 is TGTGCCAGCAGTGGGACTAGCGGGGGGCCCAGGATAGATACGCAGTATTTT.

This clonotype was counted ten times or more. The rearrangement uses TRBV5-1 and TRBJ2-7; D is possibly TRBD2 (6 bases). Germline CDR1 is SGHRS and CDR2 is YFSETQ. Trimming stripped 0 bases from V and 3 bases from J, with 13 bases between. This CDR3 is built from 15 residues. The chain's CDR3 is CASSLGPSESYEQYF. The CDR3 bases are TGCGCCAGCAGCTTGGGGCCTAGCGAAAGCTACGAGCAGTACTTC.

This clonotype was counted at least ten times. This sequence joins TRBV12-3 or TRBV12-4 and TRBJ2-3; D is tentatively TRBD1 or TRBD2 (5 bases each). Trimming took 5 bases from V and 2 from J, leaving 20 bases between them. The CDR3 is 17 amino acids. The CDR3 sequence: CASSRGTGVFSTDTQYF. In DNA, the CDR3 is TGTGCCAGCAGTCGGGGAACAGGTGTTTTTTCCACAGATACGCAGTATTTT.

Only a few counts were recorded for this clonotype. The chain has TRBV28 and TRBJ2-2, with D perhaps TRBD2 (6 bases). CDR3 length: 20 residues. The germline CDR1 and CDR2 sequences are MDHEN and SYDVKM. V was clipped by 10 bases and J by 1 base, with 31 bases between them. The CDR3 DNA reads TGTGCCACCTACCGTGTAGGTCCGGGACTCAAAGGGGAGAACACCGGGGAGCTGTTTTTT. Its protein product is CATYRVGPGLKGENTGELFF.

Note on this clonotype: It is likely a read error, because the conserved phenylalanine at the end of the CDR3 is missing. The limits of the CDR3 on the DNA are not certain, so only TCRdb's listed CDR3 is given. CDR3 protein: CASSDRDRATEAYL. This chain joins TRBV7-9 and TRBJ1-1; TRBD1, the D gene given by the table, was not confirmed from the DNA. The CDR3 is 14 amino acids long, termini counted. Germline V gives CDR1 SEHNR, CDR2 FQNEAQ (reference sequence).

This clonotype occurred many times. Written as DNA, the CDR3 is TGTGCCAGCAGCTTCCAGAGCTCCTACAATGAGCAGTTCTTC. Protein: CASSFQSSYNEQFF. V usage is TRBV11-2 and J usage is TRBJ2-1; D gene ambiguous. The CDR3 totals 14 residues. In germline, CDR1 is SGHAT, CDR2 FQNNGV. V was trimmed by 3 bases and J by 0 bases, leaving 6 bases between them.

This chain's CDR3 is CASSLGARGYEQYF. The CDR3 DNA reads as TGTGCCAGCAGCCTTGGGGCGCGGGGTTACGAGCAGTACTTC. The chain recombines TRBV27 with TRBJ2-7, with D maybe TRBD2 (6 bases). Trimming removed 6 bases from V and 4 bases from J, with 16 bases in between. Germline CDR1 MNHEY, CDR2 SMNVEV (reference sequence). The CDR3 has 14 amino acids.

Concerning this clonotype itself: Here the CDR3 omits its conserved ending phenylalanine or tryptophan, so a read error is the likely source. The chain joins TRBV28 to TRBJ2-7; tentatively, D is TRBD1 (6 bases). Trimming pared 6 bases from V and 4 bases from J, leaving 10 bases between. CDR1 MDHEN and CDR2 SYDVKM come from the germline V gene. The CDR3 sequence is 12 residues long. In DNA, the CDR3 is TGTGCCAGCAGCCTAACAGGGTACGAGCAGTACCTC. It codes for CASSLTGYEQYL.

This clonotype came up many times. The chain uses TRBV29-1 and TRBJ1-2, with 7 bases fitting TRBD1. J gave up 6 bases and V 5 bases, and 3 bases lay outside the gene matches. This CDR3 contains 11 residues. CDR1 is SQVTM and CDR2 is ANQGSEA in the germline V gene. The CDR3 nucleotides are TGCAGCGTTCGAGGGGGCCATGGCTACACCTTC. Translating gives CSVRGGHGYTF.

This clonotype was detected many times. The CDR3 sequence: CASSGNTEAFF. CDR3 sequence (DNA): TGTGCCAGCAGTGGGAACACTGAAGCTTTCTTT. The V and J genes are TRBV28 and TRBJ1-1; D is unresolved. The V gene lost 5 bases and the J gene lost 1 base, with 2 bases spanning the gap. This CDR3 is built from 11 residues. Germline lookup yields CDR1 MDHEN and CDR2 SYDVKM.

Ten or more counts support this clonotype. The chain couples TRBV10-3 to TRBJ1-5; 9 nucleotides match TRBD1. Germline V CDR1 and CDR2: ENHRY, SYGVKD. The CDR3 consists of 12 residues. With 10 bases clipped from V and 6 bases from J, the junction kept 4 bases outside the gene matches. DNA of the CDR3: TGTGCCACACAGGGGGCAGGTCAGCCCCAGCATTTT. Translation gives CATQGAGQPQHF.

As to this clonotype: The junction differs from germline at one of its ends, possibly a read error. This sequence joins TRBV3-1 and TRBJ2-7; the D gene could be TRBD1 or TRBD2 (5 bases each). The CDR3 loop spans 16 amino acids. CDR1 and CDR2 from the germline V gene are LGHDT and YNNKEL (reference sequence). CDR3 nucleotide sequence: TGTGCCAGCAGCTTGAGGACGGGGCTATCGATGGACGAGCACTACTTC. It specifies CASSLRTGLSMDEHYF.

Note on this clonotype: This likely comes from a read error, as the CDR3 has no conserved phenylalanine or tryptophan at its end. No DNA is shown, since the ends of the CDR3 on it are uncertain; the CDR3 is the one TCRdb lists. The V and J genes are TRBV12-3 or TRBV12-4 and TRBJ1-2; the table's D call TRBD1 went unverified against the DNA. Ends included, the CDR3 has 13 residues. CDR3 loop: CASSLSGDYGCTV.

This clonotype appeared a few times. The junction differs from germline at one of its ends, possibly a read error. This chain connects TRBV9 to TRBJ1-4; D might be TRBD1 (6 bases). The CDR3 totals 14 residues. Germline assignment: CDR1 SGDLS and CDR2 YYNGEE. The CDR3 region is CASSVGGGDEKLLF. In DNA, the CDR3 is TGTGCCAGCAGCGTAGGAGGGGGGGATGAAAAACTGTTGTTT.

As regards this clonotype: Its ends do not fully match the called genes, so a read error is possible. The chain is built from TRBV5-1 and TRBJ2-5; 9 bases align to TRBD2. Germline values: CDR1 SGHRS, CDR2 YFSETQ. This CDR3 has 16 residues. CDR3 DNA: TGCGCCAGCAGCTTGGACGCGGGGGGGGGACAAGCGACCCAGTATTTC. Amino acids: CASSLDAGGGQATQYF.

Ten or more counts support this clonotype. The chain has TRBV10-3 and TRBJ1-2, with D perhaps TRBD1 (6 bases). The V end lost 3 bases, the J end lost 2 bases, and 10 bases lay between the germline ends. The CDR3 totals 14 residues. CDR1 is ENHRY and CDR2 is SYGVKD in the germline V gene. The chain's CDR3 is CAISDGGGNYGYTF. DNA of the CDR3: TGTGCCATCAGTGACGGAGGGGGGAACTATGGCTACACCTTC.

This clonotype was observed many times. The V and J genes are TRBV2 and TRBJ2-7; D tentatively reads TRBD1 or TRBD2 (6 bases each). Trimming removed 4 bases at V and 6 bases at J, with 10 bases between. This CDR3 is 12 amino acids long. Per the germline V gene, CDR1 is SNHLY and CDR2 is FYNNEI. CDR3: CASSGQEGEQYF. The CDR3, as DNA: TGTGCCAGCAGTGGACAGGAGGGCGAGCAGTACTTC.

This clonotype was counted between two and nine times. The chain employs TRBV7-9 and TRBJ1-1; 9 bases are a match to TRBD1. The CDR3 has 16 amino acids. Germline loops: CDR1 SEHNR, CDR2 FQNEAQ (reference sequence). The V gene end was trimmed by 4 bases and the J gene end by 0 bases; junction bases not matched to a gene: 6. CDR3 in amino acids: CASSSNRGQMNTEAFF. The CDR3 DNA reads as TGTGCCAGCAGCTCAAACAGGGGGCAGATGAACACTGAAGCTTTCTTT.

This clonotype was counted at least ten times. This clone may be a read error of a much larger clone one base away. The chain employs TRBV20-1 and TRBJ1-3; D gene unclear. The CDR3 is 15 amino acids. Germline V gene lookup returns CDR1 DFQATT and CDR2 SNEGSKA (reference sequence). The CDR3 coding sequence is TGCAGTGCTAGGGCTGGTCGCCGCTCTGGAAACACCACATATTTT. Protein sequence: CSARAGRRSGNTTYF.

This clonotype was seen more than once but under ten times. The rearrangement links TRBV29-1 to TRBJ2-3; D is unclear. Germline CDR1 reads SQVTM; CDR2 reads ANQGSEA. The CDR3 is 13 residues long. V dropped 4 bases and J dropped 1 base, with 9 bases sitting between them. The chain's CDR3 is CSVVLVGTDTQYF. CDR3 nucleotide sequence: TGCAGCGTTGTACTGGTGGGCACAGATACGCAGTATTTT.